A single sample gave rise to the 10 T cell receptor beta chains below, sequenced in a study of T cells and Merkel cell carcinoma outcomes. Sequenced by immunoSEQ multiplex PCR; TCRdb stores in-frame clones only, minus some. The top ten clones hold approximately 2.8% of a sample with 15,000 to 25,000 clones, over 75% of them seen once. Specimen: tumor tissue from Merkel cell carcinoma. The receptors here all came from a human donor with Merkel cell carcinoma.

The gene calls are TRBV14 and TRBJ2-7; 8 nucleotides line up with TRBD2. The length of the CDR3 is 14 residues. The germline CDR1 and CDR2 sequences are SGHDN and FVKESK. The J segment lost 4 bases and the V segment lost 3 bases, leaving 5 bases of the junction unmatched. The CDR3 nucleotides are TGTGCCAGCAGCCAGAGACTAGCGCCATACGAGCAGTACTTC. This encodes CASSQRLAPYEQYF.

The chain combines TRBV7-9 with TRBJ1-4, with a tentative D call TRBD1 (5 bases). The germline V gene encodes CDR1 SEHNR and CDR2 FQNEAQ (reference sequence). This CDR3 is 15 amino acids long. V dropped 1 base and J dropped 6 bases, with 12 bases sitting between them. CDR3 nucleotides: TGTGCCAGCAGCTTAGTTGGGGCTGGAGATGAAAAACTGTTTTTT. This gives the protein CASSLVGAGDEKLFF.

This clone was recorded only once. CDR3 loop: CASSLVREGRNEQFF. DNA of the CDR3: TGCGCCAGCAGCTTGGTGCGGGAGGGCCGCAATGAGCAGTTCTTC. V usage is TRBV5-1 and J usage is TRBJ2-1; 9 nucleotides align to TRBD2. V gave up 0 bases and J gave up 6 bases; unmatched junction bases: 4. CDR3 length: 15 residues. Looked up from germline, CDR1 is SGHRS and CDR2 is YFSETQ.

This clone has just a few counts. This rearrangement joins TRBV7-8 to TRBJ2-5, with D possibly TRBD2 on 5 matching bases. The germline V and J ends were trimmed by 3 bases and 1 base, with 9 bases remaining between them. The CDR3 covers 14 residues. Germline-derived CDR1 and CDR2 are SGHVS and FQNEAQ. CDR3 DNA: TGTGCCAGCAGCTTTGGGAGATCCCAAGAGACCCAGTACTTC. This gives the protein CASSFGRSQETQYF. The full variable domain, rest sourced from reference TRBV7-8 and TRBJ2-5, is GAGVSQSPRYKVAKRGQDVALRCDPISGHVSLFWYQQALGQGPEFLTYFQNEAQLDKSGLPSDRFFAERPEGSVSTLKIQRTQQEDSAVYLCASSFGRSQETQYFGPGTRLLVL.

This clone turned up a few times. This chain links TRBV7-4 with TRBJ2-2, with D hard to call. There are 13 residues in the CDR3. Trimming took 5 bases from V and 5 from J, leaving 9 bases between them. CDR1 is SGHVT and CDR2 is SQSDAQ in the germline V gene. The CDR3 loop is CASSGSKTGELFF. The CDR3 nucleotides read TGTGCCAGCAGCGGAAGTAAGACCGGGGAGCTGTTTTTT.

The chain is built from TRBV5-5 and TRBJ2-7; tentative D call: TRBD2 (5 bases). V dropped 1 base and J dropped 7 bases, with 21 bases sitting between them. CDR1 is SGHKS, CDR2 YYEKEE, per germline (reference sequence). The CDR3 consists of 16 residues. The CDR3 is CASSLTAVAQKNEQYF. The DNA of the CDR3 is TGTGCCAGCAGCTTGACAGCGGTGGCTCAAAAGAATGAGCAGTACTTC.

V is TRBV6-1 and J is TRBJ2-7; D is possibly TRBD2 (7 bases). Per germline, CDR1 MNHNS and CDR2 SASEGT. V was shortened by 7 bases and J by 3 bases, with 19 bases between the two germline ends. CDR3 length: 15 amino acids. This CDR3 reads CASKEGGGSFYEQYF. The CDR3 coding sequence is TGTGCCAGCAAAGAGGGGGGGGGATCCTTCTACGAGCAGTACTTC.

There are a few counts of this clone. The CDR3 loop reads CASGLRGQGGYTF. The CDR3 DNA follows: TGTGCCAGCGGCTTAAGGGGGCAAGGTGGCTACACCTTC. The rearrangement links TRBV27 to TRBJ1-2; 7 bases align to TRBD1. V lost 8 bases and J lost 7; bases outside the gene matches: 10. This CDR3 is built from 13 residues. Germline CDR1 MNHEY, CDR2 SMNVEV (reference sequence).

This chain joins TRBV12-5 and TRBJ1-1; D remains unclear. Deletions cut 1 base from V and 1 base from J, with 10 bases between. The CDR3 contains 15 residues. Looked up from germline, CDR1 is LGHNT and CDR2 is FRNRAP. The CDR3 DNA sequence: TGTGCTAGTGGTTTGGGGGTCAGCGGGAACACTGAAGCTTTCTTT. Its translation: CASGLGVSGNTEAFF. Variable domain in full (rest from reference TRBV12-5 and TRBJ1-1): DARVTQTPRHKVTEMGQEVTMRCQPILGHNTVFWYRQTMMQGLELLAYFRNRAPLDDSGMPKDRFSAEMPDATLATLKIQPSEPRDSAVYFCASGLGVSGNTEAFFGQGTRLTVV.

The chain carries TRBV9 and TRBJ2-3, with D possibly TRBD2 on 5 matching bases. V dropped 0 bases and J dropped 3 bases, with 14 bases sitting between them. Germline assignment: CDR1 SGDLS and CDR2 YYNGEE. The length of the CDR3 is 16 residues. The CDR3 loop reads CASSVEIGVRTDTQYF. CDR3 sequence (DNA): TGTGCCAGCAGCGTAGAAATCGGGGTTCGGACAGATACGCAGTATTTT.